A selection of T cell receptor beta chains follows, all from one sample in a study of regulatory T cells in long-lasting Graves disease. Via MiXCR, TCRdb re-called the multiplex PCR reads, giving one row per CDR3 protein. The data contain 370,000 or so distinct CDR3 sequences, around 15% of them singletons. The sample was also linked to a second study, of T cells in Graves' hyperthyroidism and ophthalmopathy.

Sample: peripheral blood mononuclear cells (PBMCs), taken at new diagnosis, from a patient treated with antithyroid drugs. The receptors derive from a woman between 18 and 29 years old with Graves disease. The CDR3 runs from the conserved cysteine through the conserved F or W. The order of the fields is V gene, clone size, J gene, D gene, CDR3 protein, CDR3 DNA. D genes are given only for firm matches. Clone size appears in some rows only: once, few, many, or a class for an expanded clone.

TRBV11-2	medium-sized	TRBJ2-5	TRBD1	CASSLGGTGGVETQYF	TGTGCCAGCAGCTTAGGAGGGACAGGGGGCGTAGAGACCCAGTACTTC
TRBV5-1	many	TRBJ2-5	TRBD2	CASSLGVGIAGYQETQYF	TGCGCCAGCAGCTTGGGGGTCGGGATAGCGGGGTACCAAGAGACCCAGTACTTC
TRBV2	-	TRBJ2-1	TRBD2	CASRDGTTREQFF	TGTGCCAGCAGGGACGGGACTACCCGGGAGCAGTTCTTC
TRBV6-1	-	TRBJ1-6	-	CASSGSGRDSPLHF	TGTGCCAGCAGCGGTTCGGGCCGAGACTCACCCCTCCACTTT
TRBV20-1	many	TRBJ2-1	TRBD2	CSPRSLAGGSVGYNEQFF	TGCAGCCCCAGGTCCCTAGCGGGAGGTTCAGTTGGCTACAATGAGCAGTTCTTC
TRBV2	many	TRBJ1-1	-	CASNIVWDPQNTEAFF	TGTGCCAGCAATATCGTGTGGGATCCGCAGAACACTGAAGCTTTCTTT
TRBV4-1	few	TRBJ2-3	-	CASSQVGQERTDTQYF	TGCGCCAGCAGCCAAGTCGGGCAGGAGAGGACAGATACGCAGTATTTT
TRBV12-5	many	TRBJ2-1	TRBD2	CASGLPTGGQNEQFF	TGTGCTAGTGGTTTGCCAACGGGGGGGCAGAATGAGCAGTTCTTC
TRBV19	many	TRBJ2-2	TRBD1	CASSIDPWTGTNTGELFF	TGTGCCAGTAGTATAGATCCCTGGACAGGAACGAACACCGGGGAGCTGTTTTTT
TRBV10-3	many	TRBJ1-6	TRBD1	CAIRDPKTGHVSPLHF	TGTGCCATCAGGGACCCAAAGACAGGGCACGTTTCACCCCTCCACTTT
TRBV5-1	many	TRBJ2-1	TRBD2	CASSLDSAGVNEQFF	TGCGCCAGCAGCTTGGACTCAGCGGGAGTCAATGAGCAGTTCTTC
TRBV2	many	TRBJ1-2	TRBD1	CASSLQGLGYTF	TGTGCCAGCAGTCTACAGGGGCTCGGCTACACCTTC
TRBV19	-	TRBJ2-3	-	CASSADTSYTDTQYF	TGTGCCAGTAGTGCCGACACCTCGTACACAGATACGCAGTATTTT
TRBV28	-	TRBJ1-2	-	CASSAAVYYGYTF	TGTGCCAGTTCGGCAGCGGTTTACTATGGCTACACCTTC
TRBV12-3/TRBV12-4	many	TRBJ2-3	TRBD2	CASTLLAGGTDTQYF	TGTGCCAGCACTCTACTAGCGGGGGGGACAGATACGCAGTATTTT
TRBV29-1	-	TRBJ2-2	-	CSVENPAGIANTGELFF	TGCAGCGTTGAGAACCCCGCCGGGATCGCGAACACCGGGGAGCTGTTTTTT
TRBV7-9	many	TRBJ2-3	-	CAKPTGRGGADTQYF	TGTGCCAAACCGACAGGACGCGGGGGAGCAGATACGCAGTATTTT
TRBV28	-	TRBJ1-2	-	CASSTINYKGAPYGYTF	TGTGCCAGCAGCACCATTAACTACAAAGGGGCCCCTTATGGCTACACCTTC
TRBV20-1	few	TRBJ2-1	-	CSARDRGGIYNEQFF	TGCAGTGCTAGAGACAGGGGCGGGATATACAATGAGCAGTTCTTC
TRBV5-5	few	TRBJ1-5	TRBD1	CASSLVGGAISNQPQHF	TGTGCCAGCAGCTTGGTAGGGGGCGCGATCAGCAATCAGCCCCAGCATTTT
TRBV20-1	-	TRBJ2-1	-	CSATSQQLSYNEQFF	TGCAGTGCTACGTCCCAGCAACTCTCCTACAATGAGCAGTTCTTC
TRBV20-1	many	TRBJ1-4	-	CSARGNYNEKLFF	TGCAGTGCTAGAGGGAATTATAATGAAAAACTGTTTTTT
TRBV30	many	TRBJ1-1	TRBD1	CAWSAQPGQGDFF	TGTGCCTGGAGTGCCCAACCGGGACAGGGTGATTTCTTT
TRBV15	few	TRBJ1-4	TRBD1	CATSRDRTGGEKLFF	TGTGCCACCAGCAGAGATCGTACAGGGGGGGAAAAACTGTTTTTT
TRBV19	few	TRBJ2-6	-	CASSRDISGANVLTF	TGTGCCAGTAGTAGGGACATCTCTGGGGCCAACGTCCTGACTTTC
TRBV2	-	TRBJ1-1	TRBD1	CASRPGTDIEAFF	TGTGCCAGCAGACCCGGGACAGATATTGAAGCTTTCTTT
TRBV27	few	TRBJ2-1	TRBD2	CASSTSGLAGDEQFF	TGTGCCAGCAGTACCTCGGGACTAGCGGGAGACGAGCAGTTCTTC
TRBV10-3	few	TRBJ1-1	TRBD1	CAIAGTGNTEAFF	TGTGCCATCGCCGGGACAGGGAACACTGAAGCTTTCTTT
TRBV7-9	few	TRBJ2-1	TRBD2	CASSSLSGGPAKEQFF	TGTGCCAGCAGCTCCCTTAGCGGGGGGCCGGCAAAAGAGCAGTTCTTC
TRBV10-2	many	TRBJ2-7	TRBD1	CASSQTGTIYEQYF	TGCGCCAGCAGTCAGACAGGGACGATCTACGAGCAGTACTTC
TRBV15	many	TRBJ2-1	TRBD1	CATSGESGTGYNEQFF	TGTGCCACCAGCGGGGAGTCCGGGACAGGGTACAATGAGCAGTTCTTC
TRBV30	many	TRBJ2-7	-	CAWSVRGGPYEQYF	TGTGCCTGGAGTGTACGAGGGGGACCCTACGAGCAGTACTTC
TRBV14	few	TRBJ2-7	-	CASSQESGQSYEQYF	TGTGCCAGCAGCCAAGAAAGTGGGCAGTCCTACGAGCAGTACTTC
TRBV7-9	many	TRBJ2-3	TRBD2	CASSLAMASGRDTQYF	TGTGCCAGCAGCTTAGCGATGGCTAGCGGGAGGGATACGCAGTATTTT
TRBV6-9	few	TRBJ2-1	-	CASSYYRGSEQFF	TGTGCCAGCAGTTATTATAGGGGCAGTGAGCAGTTCTTC
TRBV4-2	few	TRBJ2-1	TRBD2	CASSQDRVAGGANNEQFF	TGTGCCAGCAGCCAAGATCGAGTAGCGGGAGGAGCTAACAATGAGCAGTTCTTC
TRBV27	many	TRBJ2-1	-	CASRIAQVPLDGSYNEQFF	TGTGCCAGCAGGATTGCTCAGGTCCCGTTAGACGGCTCCTACAATGAGCAGTTCTTC
TRBV24-1	few	TRBJ2-1	-	CATSDRATGGEQFF	TGTGCCACCAGTGACCGCGCAACAGGAGGTGAGCAGTTCTTC
TRBV3-1	-	TRBJ1-5	-	CASSQDEGWNTQPQHF	TGTGCCAGCAGCCAAGATGAGGGGTGGAACACTCAGCCCCAGCATTTT
TRBV3-1	many	TRBJ1-1	TRBD1	CASSQRKGQGLNEAFF	TGTGCCAGCAGCCAAAGGAAGGGACAGGGCCTGAATGAAGCTTTCTTT
TRBV2	many	TRBJ2-5	-	CASSEGTSSRETQYF	TGTGCCAGCAGTGAGGGGACTTCTAGTAGAGAGACCCAGTACTTC
TRBV12-3/TRBV12-4	few	TRBJ2-7	-	CASSSTVGGYEQYF	TGTGCCAGCAGTTCGACAGTAGGGGGCTACGAGCAGTACTTC
TRBV6-5	-	TRBJ2-7	-	CASSYSSFPSYEQYF	TGTGCCAGCAGCTACAGCTCATTCCCTTCCTACGAGCAGTACTTC
TRBV6-9	-	TRBJ2-1	-	CASSSGVEQFF	TGTGCCAGCAGTTCTGGGGTCGAGCAGTTCTTC
TRBV2	-	TRBJ2-1	-	CASSEALVSLDNEQFF	TGTGCCAGCAGTGAAGCCCTAGTATCCCTCGACAACGAGCAGTTCTTC
TRBV6-5	few	TRBJ1-2	TRBD1	CASSFLGTGGDGYTF	TGTGCCAGCAGTTTTCTAGGGACAGGGGGCGATGGCTACACCTTC
TRBV11-1	-	TRBJ2-3	-	CASSFAQTADTQYF	TGTGCCAGCAGCTTTGCCCAGACCGCAGATACGCAGTATTTT
TRBV4-1	-	TRBJ2-7	TRBD2	CASSQSISGLAGSYEQYF	TGCGCCAGCAGCCAATCGATATCCGGACTAGCGGGGTCCTACGAGCAGTACTTC
TRBV5-1	many	TRBJ2-5	-	CASNKDSVETQYF	TGCGCCAGCAACAAGGACAGCGTAGAGACCCAGTACTTC
TRBV5-1	-	TRBJ2-3	TRBD1	CASSVGQGQRTDTQYF	TGCGCCAGCAGCGTCGGACAGGGTCAGAGGACAGATACGCAGTATTTT